This is a list of T cell receptor beta chains from one sample in a study of blood T cell repertoires in COVID-19. Here immunoSEQ multiplex PCR was the method, and the copy in TCRdb shows in-frame clones only, minus some. There are roughly 190,000 clones in the sample; roughly 80% occur only once, and under 8% lies in the top ten. The sample taken for sequencing was peripheral blood. Receptor source: a man in his 60s with acute or convalescent COVID-19. Each CDR3 is given with its conserved first and last residue. D genes are given only for firm matches. Size is stated for part of the rows, as once, few or many counts, or as a class when the clone is expanded.

>TRBD1|NA|TRBJ2-7|TRBV10-2
TGCGCCAGCAGTGGTGGACAGGGGGGCGACGAGCAGTACTTC
CASSGGQGGDEQYF
>TRBD1|NA|TRBJ2-7|TRBV9
TGTGCCAGCAGCGAGGGACAGGGGGCCTACGAGCAGTACTTC
CASSEGQGAYEQYF
>NA|NA|TRBJ1-1|TRBV21-1
TGTGCCAGCAGCCCTAACACTGAAGCTTTCTTT
CASSPNTEAFF
>TRBD2|NA|TRBJ2-5|TRBV5-4
TGTGCCAGCAAACCCGGCCAGCGGGGCTACCAAGAGACCCAGTACTTC
CASKPGQRGYQETQYF
>NA|NA|TRBJ1-5|TRBV23-1
TGCGCCAGCATAGAAAAGAGGCATCGGCCCCAGCATTTT
CASIEKRHRPQHF
>NA|NA|TRBJ1-2|TRBV5-1
TGCGCCAGCAGCTTGGGGGGCGGCTATGGCTACACCTTC
CASSLGGGYGYTF
>NA|few|TRBJ2-2|TRBV9
TGTGCCAGCAGCGTAAAAGGGGCCGCCACCGGGGAGCTGTTTTTT
CASSVKGAATGELFF
>NA|NA|TRBJ2-6|TRBV2
TGTGCCAGCAAGGAGGGACAGATGTCTGGGGCCAACGTCCTGACTTTC
CASKEGQMSGANVLTF
>TRBD1|once|TRBJ1-1|TRBV10-3
TGTGCCATCAGTGGACAGGGCCTGAACACTGAAGCTTTCTTT
CAISGQGLNTEAFF
>NA|NA|TRBJ2-7|TRBV6-5
TGTGCCAGCAGTTCGGTCTACGAGCAGTACTTC
CASSSVYEQYF
>TRBD1|NA|TRBJ1-2|TRBV3-1/TRBV3-2
TGTGCCAGCAGCCAAGGACAGGGCGATGGCTACACCTTC
CASSQGQGDGYTF
>NA|NA|TRBJ2-1|TRBV18
TGTGCCAGCTCACCACCGGGGGGTCGCTCCTACAATGAGCAGTTCTTC
CASSPPGGRSYNEQFF
>NA|NA|TRBJ1-5|TRBV12-3/TRBV12-4
TGTGCCAGCGGGGCAACTGGTCAGCCCCAGCATTTT
CASGATGQPQHF
>TRBD1|NA|TRBJ2-3|TRBV24-1
TGTGCCACCGCTAGAGGGGGCGAGGGAGATACGCAGTATTTT
CATARGGEGDTQYF
>TRBD1|NA|TRBJ1-2|TRBV7-3
TGTGCCAGCAGCTTAACAGGGGGCGACTATGGCTACACCTTC
CASSLTGGDYGYTF
>TRBD2|NA|TRBJ2-1|TRBV7-2
TGTGCCAGCAGCTCAGCGGGAGGGGGCTACAATGAGCAGTTCTTC
CASSSAGGGYNEQFF
>NA|NA|TRBJ1-5|TRBV6-4
TGTGCCAGCAGTGAGGGGAGTGGGTCAAATCAGCCCCAGCATTTT
CASSEGSGSNQPQHF
>TRBD2|NA|TRBJ2-1|TRBV24-1
TGTGCCACCAGTGATTTTCGCGGGAGCTCCTACAATGAGCAGTTCTTC
CATSDFRGSSYNEQFF
>TRBD1|NA|TRBJ1-4|TRBV24-1
TGTGCCACCAGTGATCCGGGACAGGGGAAACTGTTTTTT
CATSDPGQGKLFF
>NA|NA|TRBJ2-5|TRBV10-2
TGCGCCAGCAGGGGTTTGGCAGGTGAAGGGACCCAGTACTTC
CASRGLAGEGTQYF
>TRBD1|NA|TRBJ1-3|TRBV30
TGTGCCTGGGGACAGGGATTTTTTGGAAACACCATATATTTT
CAWGQGFFGNTIYF
>TRBD2|NA|TRBJ2-1|TRBV27
TGTGCCAGCAGTTTACCTGCGCCGGGACTAGTCCCCCCCTACAATGAGCAGTTCTTC
CASSLPAPGLVPPYNEQFF
>NA|NA|TRBJ1-2|TRBV6-1
TGTGCCAGCAGTGAACGGCCAGGGGCCGGCTACACCTTC
CASSERPGAGYTF
>NA|NA|TRBJ1-5|TRBV28
TGTGCCAGCAGTTTCAAGTTGAGGAATCAGCCCCAGCATTTT
CASSFKLRNQPQHF
>TRBD2|NA|TRBJ2-1|TRBV5-6
TGTGCCAGCAGCCCCGTGGAGGGAGGGCCGGGTTACAATGAGCAGTTCTTC
CASSPVEGGPGYNEQFF
>TRBD2|once|TRBJ2-1|TRBV18
TGTGCCAGCTCACCGGCGGGGGGGCGCAACAATGAGCAGTTCTTC
CASSPAGGRNNEQFF
>NA|NA|TRBJ2-3|TRBV10-3
TGTGCCATCAGTGATCCGGGGTCGAGCACAGATACGCAGTATTTT
CAISDPGSSTDTQYF
>NA|few|TRBJ1-5|TRBV6-6
TGTGCCAGCAGTTACTCTGGGGGGGCGGGCAATCAGCCCCAGCATTTT
CASSYSGGAGNQPQHF
>NA|NA|TRBJ1-5|TRBV5-4
TGTGCCAGCAGCTTGGGGGGGGATGCCAGCCCCCAGCATTTT
CASSLGGDASPQHF
>NA|few|TRBJ2-7|TRBV5-4
TGTGCCAGCAGCGGGGGAGGACCGCAGTACTTC
CASSGGGPQYF
>NA|NA|TRBJ1-2|TRBV4-1
TGCGCCAGCAGCCAAGTGGGCAGAAACTATGGCTACACCTTC
CASSQVGRNYGYTF
>NA|NA|TRBJ1-5|TRBV28
TGTGCCGGCAAAAAAGGGGGGGATCAGCCCCAGCATTTT
CAGKKGGDQPQHF
>TRBD2|NA|TRBJ2-2|TRBV6-1
TGTGCCAGCAGTGCCCCACTAGCGGGAGTTGTCGGGGAGCTGTTTTTT
CASSAPLAGVVGELFF
>TRBD1|NA|TRBJ2-5|TRBV6-1
TGTGCCAGCAGTGAAAAATACAGGGGGCCAGCAGAGACCCAGTACTTC
CASSEKYRGPAETQYF
>TRBD1|NA|TRBJ2-1|TRBV5-6
TGTGCCAGCAACCCCGCCGGGACAGCCTACAATGAGCAGTTCTTC
CASNPAGTAYNEQFF
>NA|NA|TRBJ2-7|TRBV30
TGTGCCTGGAGTGTAGGAGGGGGCGCCGGGTACGAGCAGTACTTC
CAWSVGGGAGYEQYF
>NA|once|TRBJ2-3|TRBV23-1
TGCGCCAGCAGTCAATTAGGGGGCGGGGTTCAGTGTCCAGATACGCAGTATTTT
CASSQLGGGVQCPDTQYF
>NA|few|TRBJ1-5|TRBV10-3
TGTGCCATCAGTGAGACACTCGGAGCCCCACAGCCCCAGCATTTT
CAISETLGAPQPQHF
>NA|NA|TRBJ1-3|TRBV19
TGTGCCAGTACTCGAGAACCGCAGGCCACCATATATTTT
CASTREPQATIYF
>NA|NA|TRBJ2-4|TRBV7-9
TGTGCCAGCAGCCCAACCGGGTTCATTCAGTACTTC
CASSPTGFIQYF
>NA|NA|TRBJ2-1|TRBV7-9
TGTGCCAGCAGCTTAGTCCTAAAGGGGGAGCAGTTCTTC
CASSLVLKGEQFF
>TRBD1|NA|TRBJ2-2|TRBV6-5
TGTGCCAGCAGTTACGGGACAGGAACGAACACCGGGGAGCTGTTTTTT
CASSYGTGTNTGELFF